The clone carrying this T cell receptor (beta chain) was detected ten times or more. Time point of the sample: newly diagnosed GD, antithyroid drugs for less than 3 months. From PBMCs, RNA was extracted and then used to make the TCR library. This CDR3 comprises 15 residues. Per the germline V gene, CDR1 is MDHEN and CDR2 is SYDVKM. The V and J ends lost 3 bases and 5 bases, in that order; junction bases with no gene match: 7. Assembly of TCR beta libraries relied on iRepertoire HTBI primers together with Arm-PCR of CDR3 regions. TCRdb independently ran MiXCR on the multiplex PCR reads; one entry per CDR3 protein. Counted here are 620,000 or so distinct CDR3 sequences, around 15% occurring once; the ten biggest clones make up 18%. The data were obtained in a study of regulatory T cells in long-lasting Graves disease. This sample was also put to use in a study of T cells in Graves' hyperthyroidism and ophthalmopathy.

This specimen was peripheral blood mononuclear cells (PBMCs), taken at new diagnosis, from a patient treated with antithyroid drugs. The sequence was collected from a woman in her 30s with Graves disease. The rearrangement joins TRBV28 to TRBJ2-1; 7 bases map to TRBD2. The CDR3 sequence: CASSFEAGADNEQFF. CDR3 coding DNA: TGTGCCAGCAGTTTCGAGGCGGGAGCGGACAATGAGCAGTTCTTC.